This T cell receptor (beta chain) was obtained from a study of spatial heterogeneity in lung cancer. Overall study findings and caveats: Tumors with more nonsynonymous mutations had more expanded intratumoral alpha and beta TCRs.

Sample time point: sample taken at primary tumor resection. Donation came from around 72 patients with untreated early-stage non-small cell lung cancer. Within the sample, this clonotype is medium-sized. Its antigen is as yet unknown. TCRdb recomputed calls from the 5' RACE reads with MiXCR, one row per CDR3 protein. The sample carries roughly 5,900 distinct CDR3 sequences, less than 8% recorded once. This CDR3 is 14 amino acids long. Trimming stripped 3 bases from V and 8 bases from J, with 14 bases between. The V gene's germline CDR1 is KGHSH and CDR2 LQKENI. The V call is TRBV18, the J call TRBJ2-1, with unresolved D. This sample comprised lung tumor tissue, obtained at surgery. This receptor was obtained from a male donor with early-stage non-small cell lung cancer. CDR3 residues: CASSPNWNLDEQFF. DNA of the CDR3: TGTGCCAGCTCACCCAATTGGAATTTGGATGAGCAGTTCTTC.